The 21 T cell receptor beta chains listed next were all sequenced from one sample in a study of blood T cell repertoires in COVID-19. Method: immunoSEQ multiplex PCR; TCRdb's copy keeps in-frame clones and lacks some. The data contain 350,000 to 400,000 clones, 88% of them seen just once; the ten biggest clones take up 0.9% to 1.5%. Sequencing input: PBMCs or T cells enriched from blood (not recorded which). The origin of the receptors is a woman in her late teens or twenties who had recovered from COVID-19.

This sequence joins TRBV19 and TRBJ2-6; D gene ambiguous. The CDR3 consists of 13 residues. V was cut by 4 bases and J by 4 bases, with 5 bases left in between. Germline V CDR1 and CDR2: LNHDA, SQIVND (reference sequence). This chain's CDR3 is CASSRPGANVLTF. The CDR3 DNA follows: TGTGCCAGTAGTAGGCCCGGGGCCAACGTCCTGACTTTC.

The chain employs TRBV6-1 and TRBJ2-4, with a weak D call TRBD1 (7 bases). This CDR3 has 12 amino acids. Trimming took off 3 bases at V and 9 bases at J, with 9 bases between the two ends. Germline V gene sequence: CDR1 MNHNS, CDR2 SASEGT. In DNA form, the CDR3 reads TGTGCCAGCAGTGACCAGGGGGGCATTCAGTACTTC. Amino acid sequence: CASSDQGGIQYF.

The CDR3 region has the DNA TGTGCCAGTAGTACGACAGGCGGTGAGGTCGCTTTCTTT. Protein: CASSTTGGEVAFF. V is TRBV19 and J is TRBJ1-1; D might be TRBD1 (6 bases). The CDR3 is made up of 13 amino acids. CDR1 is LNHDA, CDR2 SQIVND, per germline (reference sequence). Trimming removed 4 bases from V and 11 bases from J, with 17 bases in between.

This clone was detected only once. This rearrangement joins TRBV29-1 to TRBJ2-3; 9 bases are a match to TRBD2. The CDR3 extends over 16 amino acids. The V segment lost 8 bases and the J segment 1 base; nucleotides outside the gene matches: 13. From germline, CDR1 is SQVTM and CDR2 ANQGSEA. Here the CDR3 DNA reads TGCAGCCACGGGATAGCAGCGGGGGGCGGCACAGATACGCAGTATTTT. Translating gives CSHGIAAGGGTDTQYF.

The chain uses TRBV14 and TRBJ1-2; TRBD1 agrees at 12 bases. This CDR3 spans 18 amino acids. Unmatched junction bases numbered 15, after V lost 3 bases and J lost 7 bases. Germline CDR1 and CDR2: SGHDN and FVKESK. Here the CDR3 reads CASSQPTGTGGLFGGYTF. The CDR3 nucleotides read TGTGCCAGCAGCCAGCCTACCGGGACAGGGGGCTTGTTTGGTGGCTACACCTTC.

The chain carries TRBV27 and TRBJ2-5, with TRBD1 matching over 10 bases. Unmatched junction bases numbered 9, after V lost 5 bases and J lost 0 bases. CDR1 MNHEY and CDR2 SMNVEV come from the germline V gene (reference sequence). The length of the CDR3 is 17 residues. CDR3 amino acids: CASSRPTGTGDQETQYF. CDR3 sequence (DNA): TGTGCCAGCAGTCGTCCCACCGGGACAGGGGACCAAGAGACCCAGTACTTC.

The chain links TRBV5-1 to TRBJ2-3; 8 bases line up with TRBD1. The CDR3 sequence is 14 residues long. After removal of 5 bases from V and 2 bases from J, the junction contained 4 bases not matched to a gene. CDR1 is SGHRS, CDR2 YFSETQ, per germline. CDR3 sequence: CASRTGDPTDTQYF. CDR3 nucleotide sequence: TGCGCCAGCAGGACAGGGGACCCCACAGATACGCAGTATTTT.

This clone showed up just once. V is TRBV7-2 and J is TRBJ2-5; 8 nucleotides agree with TRBD1. Germline-derived CDR1 and CDR2 are SGHTA and FQGNSA. The CDR3 covers 14 residues. Germline trimming cut 3 bases from V and 4 bases from J; bases unmatched to any gene: 4. DNA for the CDR3: TGTGCCAGCAGCTTTCAGGGGGCGGGAGAGACCCAGTACTTC. This gives the protein CASSFQGAGETQYF. The full variable domain, with the rest looked up from reference TRBV7-2 and TRBJ2-5, is GAGVSQSPSNKVTEKGKDVELRCDPISGHTALYWYRQSLGQGLEFLIYFQGNSAPDKSGLPSDRFSAERTGGSVSTLTIQRTQQEDSAVYLCASSFQGAGETQYFGPGTRLLVL.

The chain combines TRBV10-1 with TRBJ2-5; 7 bases agree with TRBD1. The CDR3 length is 14 residues. Germline V CDR1 and CDR2: WNHNN, SYGVQD (reference sequence). J lost 4 bases, V lost 6 bases, and 8 bases had no gene match. CDR3 sequence: CASRGDRGSETQYF. CDR3 in DNA: TGCGCCAGCAGGGGGGACAGAGGATCAGAGACCCAGTACTTC.

Only a few counts were recorded for this clone. The V gene is TRBV27, the J gene TRBJ1-1; D is possibly TRBD1 (5 bases). The CDR3 spans 16 residues. Looked up from germline, CDR1 is MNHEY and CDR2 is SMNVEV (reference sequence). V lost 6 bases and J lost 4, with 21 bases in between. The CDR3 sequence is CASSPTIQRGGTEAFF. In nucleotides, the CDR3 is TGTGCCAGCAGCCCTACTATACAAAGGGGAGGCACTGAAGCTTTCTTT.

This chain links TRBV5-4 with TRBJ1-6; TRBD1 is a possible D gene (5 bases). The V gene lost 4 bases and the J gene lost 10 bases, with 18 bases spanning the gap. Germline V gene sequence: CDR1 SGHNT, CDR2 YYREEE (reference sequence). There are 15 residues in the CDR3. The CDR3 region is CASSQRAPGESPLHF. CDR3 sequence (DNA): TGTGCCAGCAGCCAACGGGCCCCGGGGGAGTCACCCCTCCACTTT.

This sequence joins TRBV2 and TRBJ1-5; 9 positions agree with TRBD1. Germline lookup yields CDR1 SNHLY and CDR2 FYNNEI. This CDR3 is built from 14 residues. The V segment lost 6 bases and the J segment 4 bases; nucleotides outside the gene matches: 4. The CDR3 loop is CASRQGAGNQPQHF. The CDR3, as DNA: TGTGCCAGCAGACAGGGGGCTGGGAATCAGCCCCAGCATTTT.

The chain has TRBV29-1 and TRBJ1-4; TRBD1 agrees at 7 bases. There are 13 residues in the CDR3. The germline V gene encodes CDR1 SQVTM and CDR2 ANQGSEA. Unmatched junction bases numbered 8, after V lost 6 bases and J lost 7 bases. In DNA form, the CDR3 reads TGCAGCGTCCCGGGGGACAGAGGTGAAAAACTGTTTTTT. Protein product: CSVPGDRGEKLFF.

This clone has just a few counts. The chain joins TRBV5-1 to TRBJ1-6; D not resolved. CDR1 SGHRS and CDR2 YFSETQ come from the germline V gene. With 0 bases removed from V and 10 bases from J, the gap between germline ends came to 14 bases. The CDR3 covers 15 residues. As DNA, the CDR3 is TGCGCCAGCAGCTTGGAGGGCCGGGGTGGATCACCCCTCCACTTT. As protein: CASSLEGRGGSPLHF. Variable domain in full (rest from reference TRBV5-1 and TRBJ1-6): KAGVTQTPRYLIKTRGQQVTLSCSPISGHRSVSWYQQTPGQGLQFLFEYFSETQRNKGNFPGRFSGRQFSNSRSEMNVSTLELGDSALYLCASSLEGRGGSPLHFGNGTRLTVT.

The rearrangement links TRBV12-3 or TRBV12-4 to TRBJ2-2, with D possibly being TRBD2 (5 bases). V was clipped by 7 bases and J by 5 bases, with 11 bases between them. This CDR3 region has 13 residues. The CDR3, as DNA: TGTGCCAGCAACGAGGGTCGGACCGGGGAGCTGTTTTTT. Residues: CASNEGRTGELFF.

The genes are TRBV12-5 and TRBJ1-2, with 8 bases aligning to TRBD1. J gave up 7 bases and V 4 bases, and 11 bases lay outside the gene matches. Germline V lookup: CDR1 LGHNT, CDR2 FRNRAP. The CDR3 sequence is 15 residues long. The CDR3 region is CASGWTGPGDFGYTF. In DNA form, the CDR3 reads TGTGCTAGTGGTTGGACAGGGCCCGGCGATTTTGGCTACACCTTC.

V gene TRBV18 combines with J gene TRBJ2-4; D possibly corresponds to TRBD1 (5 bases). This CDR3 spans 16 amino acids. Trimming stripped 8 bases from V and 1 base from J, with 18 bases between. Germline V gene data show CDR1 as KGHSH and CDR2 as LQKENI. CDR3 sequence: CASGQSRDTAKNIQYF. The CDR3 DNA reads TGTGCCAGCGGCCAGTCCAGGGATACGGCCAAAAACATTCAGTACTTC.

The rearrangement uses TRBV5-4 and TRBJ1-6; perhaps TRBD1 as D (6 bases). Per the germline V gene, CDR1 is SGHNT and CDR2 is YYREEE (reference sequence). Trimming shortened V by 3 bases and J by 8 bases, and 12 bases separated the two germline ends. The CDR3 has 14 residues. In DNA form, the CDR3 reads TGTGCCAGCAGCTCGACACAGGGTTATTCACCCCTCCACTTT. Translating it yields CASSSTQGYSPLHF.

The chain recombines TRBV30 with TRBJ1-4; 7 bases are shared with TRBD1. This CDR3 has 14 amino acids. Germline CDR1 and CDR2: GTSNPN and SVGIG (reference sequence). V lost 4 bases, J lost 4 bases, and 6 bases stayed unmatched. In DNA, the CDR3 is TGTGCCTGGACGGGACAGAGGTTTAATGAAAAACTGTTTTTT. Translating gives CAWTGQRFNEKLFF.

The rearrangement joins TRBV12-5 to TRBJ2-1; the D gene is possibly TRBD2 (5 bases). CDR3 length: 18 residues. The germline gives CDR1 LGHNT, CDR2 FRNRAP. V was cut by 3 bases and J by 5 bases, with 23 bases left in between. For the CDR3, the DNA is TGTGCTAGTGGTTTAGAGGGCTTCGTAGCTGCTGGTGACAATGAGCAGTTCTTC. This codes for CASGLEGFVAAGDNEQFF.

This clone was observed at least ten times. The V call is TRBV4-2, the J call TRBJ1-2, with D unclear. CDR1 is LGHNA, CDR2 YNFKEQ, per germline. This CDR3 has 14 amino acids. The V gene lost 3 bases and the J gene lost 7 bases, with 15 bases spanning the gap. This CDR3 reads CASSQSGGEIGYTF. Here the CDR3 DNA reads TGTGCCAGCAGCCAGTCCGGAGGAGAAATTGGCTACACCTTC.